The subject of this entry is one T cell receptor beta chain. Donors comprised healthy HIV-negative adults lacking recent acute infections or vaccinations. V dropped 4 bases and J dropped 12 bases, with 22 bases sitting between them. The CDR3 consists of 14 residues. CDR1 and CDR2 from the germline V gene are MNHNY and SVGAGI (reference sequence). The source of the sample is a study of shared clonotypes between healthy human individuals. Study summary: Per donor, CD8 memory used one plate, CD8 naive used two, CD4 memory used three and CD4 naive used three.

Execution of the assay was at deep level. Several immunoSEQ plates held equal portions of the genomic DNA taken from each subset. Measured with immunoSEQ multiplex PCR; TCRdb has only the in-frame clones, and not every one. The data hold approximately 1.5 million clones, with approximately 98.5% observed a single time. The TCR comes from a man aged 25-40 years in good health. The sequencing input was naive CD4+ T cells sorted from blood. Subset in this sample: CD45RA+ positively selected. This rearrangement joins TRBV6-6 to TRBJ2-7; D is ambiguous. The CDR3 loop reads CASSSQALKYNLYF. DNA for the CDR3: TGTGCCAGCAGTTCGCAAGCTTTAAAGTATAATCTGTACTTC.